Here is one T cell receptor beta chain with its context. Its antigen is not known. immunoSEQ v3.0 was run at survey level. Using immunoSEQ multiplex PCR, the repertoire was profiled, and TCRdb retains in-frame clones only, with some absent. The data show 13,000 to 15,000 clones, with more than 80% seen just once and under 15% held by the top ten. The entry originates in a study of long-term antiretroviral therapy in people with HIV. For the study at large: When the earliest samples were collected, ART was typically delayed until CD4 counts fell.

Study outcomes and limitations: Dominating the repertoire at all time points were the clones that expanded before ART. CDR3 lengths in HIV samples spanned a narrower range than controls. The data indicate that diversity increased after ART but remained below transplant donor controls.

V lost 1 base to trimming and J lost 0 bases, with 7 bases between them. This CDR3 has 14 residues. In germline, CDR1 is SGHVS, CDR2 FQNEAQ. This rearrangement joins TRBV7-8 to TRBJ2-7; D uncertain. This clonotype originated in a man aged 40-55 years with HIV. The material sequenced was unsorted PBMCs, taken 3.2 years before starting antiretroviral therapy. This CDR3 reads CASSLDEISYEQYF. The CDR3 DNA reads as TGTGCCAGCAGCTTAGATGAGATCTCCTACGAGCAGTACTTC.